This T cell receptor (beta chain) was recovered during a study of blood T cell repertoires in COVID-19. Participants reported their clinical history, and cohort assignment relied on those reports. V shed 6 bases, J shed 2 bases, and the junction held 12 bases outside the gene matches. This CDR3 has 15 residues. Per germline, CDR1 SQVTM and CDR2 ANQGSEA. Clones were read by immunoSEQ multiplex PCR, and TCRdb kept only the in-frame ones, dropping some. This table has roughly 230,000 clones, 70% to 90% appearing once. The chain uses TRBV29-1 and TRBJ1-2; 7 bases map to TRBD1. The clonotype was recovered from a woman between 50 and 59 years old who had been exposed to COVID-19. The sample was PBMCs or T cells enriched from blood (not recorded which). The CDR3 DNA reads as TGCAGCGTCGCAGACAGGGTCCAGACCAACTATGGCTACACCTTC. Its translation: CSVADRVQTNYGYTF.